The text below deals with one T cell receptor beta chain. What it binds is not known. The sample originates from a study of cytomegalovirus exposure and HLA in healthy donors. Study-wide findings and caveats: The dataset shows that most TCR sequences were rare, while some public TCRs occurred in many donors.

The CDR3 length is 16 residues. CDR1 and CDR2 (germline): WSHSY, SAAADI. Losses at the gene ends were 5 bases for V and 5 bases for J; bases not matched to a gene: 8. The PCR had 60 Vbeta and 13 Jbeta primers. Under the authors' procedure: A later analysis counted 80 million or so unique TCR beta chains, some 11 million shared. The method was immunoSEQ multiplex PCR; TCRdb's version includes in-frame clones alone and lacks a portion of them. For V, J and clone size, that table is used; D and trimming come from the DNA. The sample includes around 300,000 clones, around 90% of them seen just once. The sequencing sample was made of PBMCs. The receptor was isolated from a woman under 30 in good health and CMV-seronegative. This rearrangement joins TRBV10-2 to TRBJ1-5; 11 bases fit TRBD1. Here the CDR3 reads CASSHGDRGSYQPQHF. DNA of the CDR3: TGCGCCAGCAGTCACGGGGACAGGGGGTCCTATCAGCCCCAGCATTTT.